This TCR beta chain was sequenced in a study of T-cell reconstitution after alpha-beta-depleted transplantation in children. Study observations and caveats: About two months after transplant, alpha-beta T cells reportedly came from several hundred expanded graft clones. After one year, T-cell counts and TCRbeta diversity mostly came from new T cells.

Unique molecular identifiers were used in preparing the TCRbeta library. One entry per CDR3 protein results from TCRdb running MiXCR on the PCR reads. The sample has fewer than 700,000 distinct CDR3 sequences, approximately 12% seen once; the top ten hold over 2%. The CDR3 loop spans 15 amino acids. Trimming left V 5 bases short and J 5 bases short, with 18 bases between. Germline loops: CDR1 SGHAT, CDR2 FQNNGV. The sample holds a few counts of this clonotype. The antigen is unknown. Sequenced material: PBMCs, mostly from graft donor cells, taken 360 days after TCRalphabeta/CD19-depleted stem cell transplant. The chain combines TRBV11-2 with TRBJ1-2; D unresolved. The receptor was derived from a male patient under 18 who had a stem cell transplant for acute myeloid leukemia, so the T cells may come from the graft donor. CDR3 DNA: TGTGCCAGCAGCCTGTCGCTGACCCCCTCGTATGGCTACACCTTC. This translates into CASSLSLTPSYGYTF. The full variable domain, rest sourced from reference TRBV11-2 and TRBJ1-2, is EAGVAQSPRYKIIEKRQSVAFWCNPISGHATLYWYQQILGQGPKLLIQFQNNGVVDDSQLPKDRFSAERLKGVDSTLKIQPAKLEDSAVYLCASSLSLTPSYGYTFGSGTRLTVV.